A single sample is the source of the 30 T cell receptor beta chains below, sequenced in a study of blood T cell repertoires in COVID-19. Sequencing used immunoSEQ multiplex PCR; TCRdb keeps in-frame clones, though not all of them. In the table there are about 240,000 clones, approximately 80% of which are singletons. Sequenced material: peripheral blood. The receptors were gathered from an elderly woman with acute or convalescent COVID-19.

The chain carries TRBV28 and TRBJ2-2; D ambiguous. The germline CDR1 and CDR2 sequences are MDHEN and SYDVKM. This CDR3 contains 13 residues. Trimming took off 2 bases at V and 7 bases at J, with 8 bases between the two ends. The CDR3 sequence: CASSLEANGELFF. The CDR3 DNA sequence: TGTGCCAGCAGTTTAGAGGCAAACGGGGAGCTGTTTTTT.

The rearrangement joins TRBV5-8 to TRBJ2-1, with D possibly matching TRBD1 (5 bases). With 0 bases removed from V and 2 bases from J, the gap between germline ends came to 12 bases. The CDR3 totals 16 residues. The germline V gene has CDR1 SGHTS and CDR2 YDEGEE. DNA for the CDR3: TGTGCCAGCAGCTTGGGTGGGGCCGGACCCTACAATGAGCAGTTCTTC. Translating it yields CASSLGGAGPYNEQFF.

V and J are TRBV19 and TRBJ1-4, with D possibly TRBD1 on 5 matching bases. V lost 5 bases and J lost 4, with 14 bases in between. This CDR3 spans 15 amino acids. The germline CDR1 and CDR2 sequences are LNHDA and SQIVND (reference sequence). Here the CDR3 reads CASSARGTDNEKLFF. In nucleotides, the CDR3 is TGTGCCAGTAGTGCCCGCGGGACTGATAATGAAAAACTGTTTTTT.

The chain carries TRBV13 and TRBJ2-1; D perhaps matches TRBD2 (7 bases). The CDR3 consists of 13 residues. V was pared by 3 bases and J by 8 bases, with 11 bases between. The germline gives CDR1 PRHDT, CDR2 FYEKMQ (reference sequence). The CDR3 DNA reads TGTGCCAGCAGCTTTAAGGGGGGGTATGAGCAGTTCTTC. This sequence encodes CASSFKGGYEQFF.

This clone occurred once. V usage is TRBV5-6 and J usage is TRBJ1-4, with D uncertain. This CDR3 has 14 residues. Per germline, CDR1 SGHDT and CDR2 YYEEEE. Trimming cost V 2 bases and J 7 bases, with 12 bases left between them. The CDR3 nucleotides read TGTGCCAGCAGCTTCGAGGGCCCAAGTGAAAAACTGTTTTTT. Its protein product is CASSFEGPSEKLFF.

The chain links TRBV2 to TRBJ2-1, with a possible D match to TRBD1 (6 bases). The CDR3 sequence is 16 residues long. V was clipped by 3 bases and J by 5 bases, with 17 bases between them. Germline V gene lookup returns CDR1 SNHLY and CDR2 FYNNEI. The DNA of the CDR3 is TGTGCCAGCAGTGATGGCCAGGGGTTATTGGACAATGAGCAGTTCTTC. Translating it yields CASSDGQGLLDNEQFF.

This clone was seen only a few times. CDR3 amino acids: CASSQRGRETQYF. The CDR3 coding sequence is TGTGCCAGCAGTCAGAGGGGGCGAGAGACCCAGTACTTC. The chain links TRBV27 to TRBJ2-5; 7 bases fit TRBD1. V gave up 5 bases and J gave up 4 bases; unmatched junction bases: 4. The CDR3 sequence is 13 residues long. Per the germline V gene, CDR1 is MNHEY and CDR2 is SMNVEV (reference sequence).

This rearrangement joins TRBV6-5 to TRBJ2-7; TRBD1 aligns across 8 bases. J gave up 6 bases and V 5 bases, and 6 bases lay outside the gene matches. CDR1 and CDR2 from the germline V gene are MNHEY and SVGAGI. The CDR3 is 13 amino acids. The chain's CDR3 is CASSTQGALEQYF. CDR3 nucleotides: TGTGCCAGCAGTACCCAGGGGGCTCTCGAGCAGTACTTC.

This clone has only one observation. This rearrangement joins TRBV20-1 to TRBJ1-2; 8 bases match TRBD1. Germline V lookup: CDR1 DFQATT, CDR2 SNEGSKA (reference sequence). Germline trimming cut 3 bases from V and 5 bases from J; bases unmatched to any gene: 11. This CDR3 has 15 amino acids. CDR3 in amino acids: CSASPEDREGYGYTF. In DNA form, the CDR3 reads TGCAGTGCTAGTCCCGAGGACAGGGAGGGTTATGGCTACACCTTC.

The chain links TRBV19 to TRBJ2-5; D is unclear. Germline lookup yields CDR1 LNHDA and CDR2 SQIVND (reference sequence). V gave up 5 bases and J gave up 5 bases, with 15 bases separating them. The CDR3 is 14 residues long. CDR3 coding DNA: TGTGCCAGTAGTGTCGACACTCTTGGCGAGACCCAGTACTTC. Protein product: CASSVDTLGETQYF.

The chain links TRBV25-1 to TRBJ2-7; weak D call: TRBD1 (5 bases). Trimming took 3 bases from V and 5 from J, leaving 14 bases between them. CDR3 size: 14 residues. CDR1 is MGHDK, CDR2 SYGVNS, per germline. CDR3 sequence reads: CASSDRPGFNEQYF. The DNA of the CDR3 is TGTGCCAGCAGTGACAGGCCAGGGTTCAACGAGCAGTACTTC.

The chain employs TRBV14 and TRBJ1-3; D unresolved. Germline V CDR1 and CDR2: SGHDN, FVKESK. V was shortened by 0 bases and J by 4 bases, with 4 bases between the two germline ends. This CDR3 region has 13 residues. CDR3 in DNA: TGTGCCAGCAGCCAAGACAGGGGAAACACCATATATTTT. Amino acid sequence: CASSQDRGNTIYF.

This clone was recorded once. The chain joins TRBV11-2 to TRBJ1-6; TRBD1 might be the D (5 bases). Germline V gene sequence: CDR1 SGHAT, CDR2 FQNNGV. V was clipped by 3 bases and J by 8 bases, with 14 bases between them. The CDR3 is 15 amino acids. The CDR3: CASSFRGAGDSPLHF. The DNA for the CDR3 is TGTGCCAGCAGCTTCCGCGGGGCAGGCGATTCACCCCTCCACTTT.

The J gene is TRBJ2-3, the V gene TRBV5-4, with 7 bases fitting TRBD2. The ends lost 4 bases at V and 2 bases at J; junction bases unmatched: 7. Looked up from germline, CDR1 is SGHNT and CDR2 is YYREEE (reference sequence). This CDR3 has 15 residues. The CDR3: CASSPGTTYTDTQYF. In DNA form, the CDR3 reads TGTGCCAGCAGCCCGGGGACTACCTACACAGATACGCAGTATTTT.

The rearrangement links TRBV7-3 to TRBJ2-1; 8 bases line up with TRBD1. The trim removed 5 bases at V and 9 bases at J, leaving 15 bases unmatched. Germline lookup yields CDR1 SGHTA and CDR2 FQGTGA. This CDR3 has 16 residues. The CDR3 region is CASSPGRGRGIGEQFF. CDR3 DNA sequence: TGTGCCAGCAGCCCCGGCAGGGGGCGCGGGATTGGTGAGCAGTTCTTC.

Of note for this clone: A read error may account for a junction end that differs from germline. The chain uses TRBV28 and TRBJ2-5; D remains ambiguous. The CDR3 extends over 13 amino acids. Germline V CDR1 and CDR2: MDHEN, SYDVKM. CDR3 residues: CASSFGSKETQYF. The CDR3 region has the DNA TGTGCCAGTAGTTTCGGGTCCAAAGAGACCCAGTACTTC.

CDR3 protein: CASSPGPGQGKQETQYF. DNA for the CDR3: TGCGCCAGCAGCCCAGGACCGGGACAGGGGAAACAAGAGACCCAGTACTTC. This chain joins TRBV5-1 and TRBJ2-5; 10 bases fit TRBD1. CDR1 SGHRS and CDR2 YFSETQ come from the germline V gene. Losses at the gene ends were 4 bases for V and 2 bases for J; bases not matched to a gene: 11. The CDR3 is made up of 17 amino acids. The whole variable domain, filled in from reference TRBV5-1 and TRBJ2-5, reads KAGVTQTPRYLIKTRGQQVTLSCSPISGHRSVSWYQQTPGQGLQFLFEYFSETQRNKGNFPGRFSGRQFSNSRSEMNVSTLELGDSALYLCASSPGPGQGKQETQYFGPGTRLLVL.

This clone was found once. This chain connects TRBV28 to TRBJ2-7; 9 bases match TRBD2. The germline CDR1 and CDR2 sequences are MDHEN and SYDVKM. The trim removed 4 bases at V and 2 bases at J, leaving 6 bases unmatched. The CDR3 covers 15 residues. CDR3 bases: TGTGCCAGCAGTTCCAGCGGGGGGCCCACCTACGAGCAGTACTTC. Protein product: CASSSSGGPTYEQYF.

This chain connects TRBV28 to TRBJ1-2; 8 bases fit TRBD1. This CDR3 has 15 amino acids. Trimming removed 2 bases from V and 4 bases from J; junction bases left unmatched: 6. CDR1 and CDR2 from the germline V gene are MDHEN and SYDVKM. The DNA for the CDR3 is TGTGCCAGCAGTTTAGGGAGACAGGGGAGCTATGGCTACACCTTC. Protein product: CASSLGRQGSYGYTF.

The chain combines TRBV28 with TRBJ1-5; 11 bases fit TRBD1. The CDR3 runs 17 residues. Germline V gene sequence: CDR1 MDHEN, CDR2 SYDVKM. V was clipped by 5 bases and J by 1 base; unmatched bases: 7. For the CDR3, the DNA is TGTGCCAGCAGTCGAGGGGACAGGGGGGGGAGCAATCAGCCCCAGCATTTT. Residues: CASSRGDRGGSNQPQHF.

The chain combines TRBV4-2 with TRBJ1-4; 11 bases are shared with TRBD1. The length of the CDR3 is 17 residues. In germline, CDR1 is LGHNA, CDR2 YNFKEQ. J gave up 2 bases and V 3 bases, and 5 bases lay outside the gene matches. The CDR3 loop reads CASSQNRDRGTNEKLFF. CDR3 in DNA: TGTGCCAGCAGCCAGAACCGGGACAGGGGGACTAATGAAAAACTGTTTTTT.

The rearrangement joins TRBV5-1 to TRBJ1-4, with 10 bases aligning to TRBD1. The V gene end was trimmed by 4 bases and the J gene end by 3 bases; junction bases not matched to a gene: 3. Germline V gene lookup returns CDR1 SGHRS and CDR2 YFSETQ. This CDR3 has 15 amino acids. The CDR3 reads CASSPGQGANEKLFF. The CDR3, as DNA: TGCGCCAGCAGCCCAGGACAGGGGGCTAATGAAAAACTGTTTTTT.

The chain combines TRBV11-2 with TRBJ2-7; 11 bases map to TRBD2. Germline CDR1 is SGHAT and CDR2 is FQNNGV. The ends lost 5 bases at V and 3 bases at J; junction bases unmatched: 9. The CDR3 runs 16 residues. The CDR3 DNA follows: TGTGCCAGCAGCCCAAGACTAGCGGGGTATTTCTACGAGCAGTACTTC. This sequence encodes CASSPRLAGYFYEQYF. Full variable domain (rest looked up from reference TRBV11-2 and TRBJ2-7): EAGVAQSPRYKIIEKRQSVAFWCNPISGHATLYWYQQILGQGPKLLIQFQNNGVVDDSQLPKDRFSAERLKGVDSTLKIQPAKLEDSAVYLCASSPRLAGYFYEQYFGPGTRLTVT.

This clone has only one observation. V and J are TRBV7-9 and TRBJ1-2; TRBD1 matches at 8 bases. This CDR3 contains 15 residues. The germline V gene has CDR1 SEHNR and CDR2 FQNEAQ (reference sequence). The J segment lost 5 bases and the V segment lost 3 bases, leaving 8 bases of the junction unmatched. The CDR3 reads CASSFPGQASYGYTF. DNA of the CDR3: TGTGCCAGCAGCTTTCCGGGACAGGCGTCTTATGGCTACACCTTC.

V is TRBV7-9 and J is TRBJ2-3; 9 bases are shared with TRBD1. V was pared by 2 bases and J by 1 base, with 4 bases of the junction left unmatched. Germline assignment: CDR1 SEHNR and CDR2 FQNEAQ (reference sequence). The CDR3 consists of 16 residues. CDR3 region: CASSLQRTGGTDTQYF. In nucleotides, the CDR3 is TGTGCCAGCAGCTTACAGAGGACAGGGGGCACAGATACGCAGTATTTT.

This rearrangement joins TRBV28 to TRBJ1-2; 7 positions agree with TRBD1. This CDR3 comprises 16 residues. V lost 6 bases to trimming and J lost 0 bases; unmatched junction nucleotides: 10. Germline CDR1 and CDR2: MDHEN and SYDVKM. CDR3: CASSLQNRGPNYGYTF. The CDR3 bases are TGTGCCAGCAGCCTCCAAAACAGGGGCCCTAACTATGGCTACACCTTC.

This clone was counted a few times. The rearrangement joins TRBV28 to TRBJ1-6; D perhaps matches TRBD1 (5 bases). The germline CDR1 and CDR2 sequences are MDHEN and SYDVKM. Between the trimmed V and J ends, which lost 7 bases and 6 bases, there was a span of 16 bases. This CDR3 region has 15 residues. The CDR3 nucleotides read TGTGCCAGCACCTCGCCGGGGGGACTTAATTCACCCCTCCACTTT. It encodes CASTSPGGLNSPLHF.

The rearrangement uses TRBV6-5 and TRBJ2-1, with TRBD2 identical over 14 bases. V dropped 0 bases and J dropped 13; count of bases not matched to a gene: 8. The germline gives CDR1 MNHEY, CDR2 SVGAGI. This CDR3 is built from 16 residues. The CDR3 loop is CASSYSVTSGGAIQFF. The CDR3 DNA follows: TGTGCCAGCAGTTACTCCGTGACTAGCGGGGGGGCCATTCAGTTCTTC.

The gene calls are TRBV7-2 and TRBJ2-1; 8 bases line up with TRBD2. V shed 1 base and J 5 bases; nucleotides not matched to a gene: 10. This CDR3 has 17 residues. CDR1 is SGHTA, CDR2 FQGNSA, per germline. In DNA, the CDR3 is TGTGCCAGCAGCTTAGGTCAACGGGGGGGCCCCGACAATGAGCAGTTCTTC. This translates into CASSLGQRGGPDNEQFF. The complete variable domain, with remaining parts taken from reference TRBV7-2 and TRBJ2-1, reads GAGVSQSPSNKVTEKGKDVELRCDPISGHTALYWYRQSLGQGLEFLIYFQGNSAPDKSGLPSDRFSAERTGGSVSTLTIQRTQQEDSAVYLCASSLGQRGGPDNEQFFGPGTRLTVL.

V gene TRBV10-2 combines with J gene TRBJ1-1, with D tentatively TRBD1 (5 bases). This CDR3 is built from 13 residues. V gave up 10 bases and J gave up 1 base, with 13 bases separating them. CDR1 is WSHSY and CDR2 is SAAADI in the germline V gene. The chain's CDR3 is CATAQGTNTEAFF. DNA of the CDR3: TGCGCCACCGCCCAGGGAACGAACACTGAAGCTTTCTTT.